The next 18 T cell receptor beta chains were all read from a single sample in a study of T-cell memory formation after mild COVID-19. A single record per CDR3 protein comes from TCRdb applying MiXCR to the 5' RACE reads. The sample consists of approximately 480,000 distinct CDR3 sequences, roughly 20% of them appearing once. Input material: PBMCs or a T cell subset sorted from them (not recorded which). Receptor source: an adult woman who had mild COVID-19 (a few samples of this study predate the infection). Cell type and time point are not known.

The CDR3 DNA follows: TGCGCCAGCAGCTCTCAGGGGGCTGGAAACACTGAAGCTTTCTTT. Amino acid sequence: CASSSQGAGNTEAFF. This chain connects TRBV5-1 to TRBJ1-1; 8 bases agree with TRBD1. In germline, CDR1 is SGHRS, CDR2 YFSETQ. The V and J ends lost 3 bases and 2 bases, in that order; junction bases with no gene match: 6. This CDR3 contains 15 residues.

The CDR3 DNA is TGTGCCAGCAGCGGAGGCGGGCTTCCAACAGATACGCAGTATTTT. This encodes CASSGGGLPTDTQYF. The chain carries TRBV5-8 and TRBJ2-3; weak D call: TRBD2 (5 bases). The CDR3 extends over 15 amino acids. V was shortened by 4 bases and J by 3 bases, with 15 bases between the two germline ends. Germline V gene sequence: CDR1 SGHTS, CDR2 YDEGEE.

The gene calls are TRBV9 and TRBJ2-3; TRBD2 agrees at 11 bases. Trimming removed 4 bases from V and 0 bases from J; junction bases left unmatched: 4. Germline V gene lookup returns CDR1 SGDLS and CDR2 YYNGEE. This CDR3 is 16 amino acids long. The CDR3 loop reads CASSTRTSGSTDTQYF. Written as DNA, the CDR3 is TGTGCCAGCAGCACCCGGACTAGCGGGAGCACAGATACGCAGTATTTT.

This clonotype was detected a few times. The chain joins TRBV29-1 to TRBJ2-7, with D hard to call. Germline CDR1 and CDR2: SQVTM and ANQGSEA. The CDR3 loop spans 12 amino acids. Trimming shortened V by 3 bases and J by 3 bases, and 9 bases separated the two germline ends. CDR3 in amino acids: CSVDTDNYEQYF. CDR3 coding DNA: TGCAGCGTTGACACGGATAACTACGAGCAGTACTTC.

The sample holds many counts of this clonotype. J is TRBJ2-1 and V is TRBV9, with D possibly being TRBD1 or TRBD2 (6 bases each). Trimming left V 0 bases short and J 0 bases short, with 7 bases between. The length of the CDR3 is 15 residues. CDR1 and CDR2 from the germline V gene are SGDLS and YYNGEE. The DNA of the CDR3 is TGTGCCAGCAGCGTAGAGGGGGGCTCCTACAATGAGCAGTTCTTC. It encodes CASSVEGGSYNEQFF.

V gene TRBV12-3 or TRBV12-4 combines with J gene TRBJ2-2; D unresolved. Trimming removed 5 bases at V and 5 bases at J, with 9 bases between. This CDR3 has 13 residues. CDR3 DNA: TGTGCCAGCAGTAAAGTGGGAACCGGGGAGCTGTTTTTT. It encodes CASSKVGTGELFF.

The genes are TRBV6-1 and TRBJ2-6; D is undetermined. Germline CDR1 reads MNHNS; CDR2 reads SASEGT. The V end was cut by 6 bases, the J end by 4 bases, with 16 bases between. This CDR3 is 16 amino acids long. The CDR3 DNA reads TGTGCCAGCAGCGAAATCGCGGCAGTGGGGGCCAACGTCCTGACTTTC. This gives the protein CASSEIAAVGANVLTF.

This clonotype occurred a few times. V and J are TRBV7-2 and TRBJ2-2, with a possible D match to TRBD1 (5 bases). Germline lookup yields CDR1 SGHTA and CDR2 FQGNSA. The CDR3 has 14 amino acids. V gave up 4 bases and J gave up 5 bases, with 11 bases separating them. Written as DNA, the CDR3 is TGTGCCAGCAGCTCCGATGCAGGGACCGGGGAGCTGTTTTTT. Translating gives CASSSDAGTGELFF.

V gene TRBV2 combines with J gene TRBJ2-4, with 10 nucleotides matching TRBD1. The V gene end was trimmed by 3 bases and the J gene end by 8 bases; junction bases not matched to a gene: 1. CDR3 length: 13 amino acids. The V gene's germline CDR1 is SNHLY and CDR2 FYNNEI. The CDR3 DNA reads TGTGCCAGCAGTGAGGGACAGGGGCACATTCAGTACTTC. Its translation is CASSEGQGHIQYF. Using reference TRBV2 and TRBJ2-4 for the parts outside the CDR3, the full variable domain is EPEVTQTPSHQVTQMGQEVILRCVPISNHLYFYWYRQILGQKVEFLVSFYNNEISEKSEIFDDQFSVERPDGSNFTLKIRSTKLEDSAMYFCASSEGQGHIQYFGAGTRLSVL.

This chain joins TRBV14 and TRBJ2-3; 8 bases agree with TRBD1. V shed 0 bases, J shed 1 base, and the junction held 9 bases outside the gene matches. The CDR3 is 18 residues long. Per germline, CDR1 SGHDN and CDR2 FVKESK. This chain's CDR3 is CASSQERDRWFRTDTQYF. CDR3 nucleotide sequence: TGTGCCAGCAGCCAAGAACGGGACAGGTGGTTCCGCACAGATACGCAGTATTTT.

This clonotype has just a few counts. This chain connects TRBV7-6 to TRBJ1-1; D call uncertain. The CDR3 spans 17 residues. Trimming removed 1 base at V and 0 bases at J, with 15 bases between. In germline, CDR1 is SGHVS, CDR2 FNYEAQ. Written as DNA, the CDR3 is TGTGCCAGCAGCTTAGAAGCCCAGATGGGGATGAACACTGAAGCTTTCTTT. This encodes CASSLEAQMGMNTEAFF. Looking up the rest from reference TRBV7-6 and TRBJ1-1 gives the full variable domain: GAGVSQSPRYKVTKRGQDVALRCDPISGHVSLYWYRQALGQGPEFLTYFNYEAQQDKSGLPNDRFSAERPEGSISTLTIQRTEQRDSAMYRCASSLEAQMGMNTEAFFGQGTRLTVV.

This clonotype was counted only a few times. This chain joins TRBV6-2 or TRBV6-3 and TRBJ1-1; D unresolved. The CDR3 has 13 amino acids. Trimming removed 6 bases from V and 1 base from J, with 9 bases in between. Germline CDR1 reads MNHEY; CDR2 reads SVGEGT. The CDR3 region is CASRQDKNTEAFF. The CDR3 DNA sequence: TGTGCCAGCAGACAAGACAAGAACACTGAAGCTTTCTTT.

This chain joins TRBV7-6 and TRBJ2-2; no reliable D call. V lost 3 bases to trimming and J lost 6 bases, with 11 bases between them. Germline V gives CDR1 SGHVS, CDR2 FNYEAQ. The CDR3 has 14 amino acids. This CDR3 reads CASSFVYKSGELFF. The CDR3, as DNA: TGTGCCAGCAGCTTTGTATACAAGTCCGGGGAGCTGTTTTTT.

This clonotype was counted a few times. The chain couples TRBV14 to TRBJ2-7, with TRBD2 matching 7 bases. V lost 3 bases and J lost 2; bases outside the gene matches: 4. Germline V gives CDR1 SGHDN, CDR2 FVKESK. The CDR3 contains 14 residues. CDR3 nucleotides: TGTGCCAGCAGCCAGGTAGCGGGTCCCTACGAGCAGTACTTC. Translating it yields CASSQVAGPYEQYF.

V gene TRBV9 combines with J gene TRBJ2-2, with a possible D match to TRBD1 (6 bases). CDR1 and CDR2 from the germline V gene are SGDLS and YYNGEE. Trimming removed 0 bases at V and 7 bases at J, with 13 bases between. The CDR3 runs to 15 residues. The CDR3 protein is CASSVGTGWNGELFF. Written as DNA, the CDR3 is TGTGCCAGCAGCGTAGGCACAGGGTGGAACGGGGAGCTGTTTTTT.

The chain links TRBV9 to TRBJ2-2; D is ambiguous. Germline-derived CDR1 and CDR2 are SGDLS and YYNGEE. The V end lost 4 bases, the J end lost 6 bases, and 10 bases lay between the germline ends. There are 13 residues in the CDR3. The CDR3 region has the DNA TGTGCCAGCAGCCCCCCCGGTTCCGGGGAGCTGTTTTTT. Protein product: CASSPPGSGELFF.

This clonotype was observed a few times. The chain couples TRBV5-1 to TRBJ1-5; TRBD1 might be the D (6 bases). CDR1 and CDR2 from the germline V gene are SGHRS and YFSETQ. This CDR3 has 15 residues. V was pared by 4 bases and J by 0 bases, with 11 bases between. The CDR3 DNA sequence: TGCGCCAGCAGCGTTGGAGGGGGTAGCAATCAGCCCCAGCATTTT. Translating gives CASSVGGGSNQPQHF.

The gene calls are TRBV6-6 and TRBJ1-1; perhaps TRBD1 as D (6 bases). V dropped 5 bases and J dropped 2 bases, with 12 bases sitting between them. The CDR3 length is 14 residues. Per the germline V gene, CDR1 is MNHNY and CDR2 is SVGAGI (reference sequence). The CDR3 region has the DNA TGTGCCAGCAGTCGCGACAGGCCCAACACTGAAGCTTTCTTT. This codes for CASSRDRPNTEAFF.